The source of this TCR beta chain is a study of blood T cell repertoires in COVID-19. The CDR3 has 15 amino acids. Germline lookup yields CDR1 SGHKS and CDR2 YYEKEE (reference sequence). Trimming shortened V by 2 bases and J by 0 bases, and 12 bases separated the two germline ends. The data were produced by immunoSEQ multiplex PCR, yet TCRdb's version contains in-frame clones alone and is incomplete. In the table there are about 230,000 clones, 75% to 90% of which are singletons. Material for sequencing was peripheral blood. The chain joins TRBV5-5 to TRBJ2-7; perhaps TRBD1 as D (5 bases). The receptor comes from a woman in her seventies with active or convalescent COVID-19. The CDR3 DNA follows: TGTGCCAGCAGCTTACAGGCCACCCTCTCCTACGAGCAGTACTTC. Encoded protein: CASSLQATLSYEQYF.